This TCR beta chain was captured by sequencing in a study of cytomegalovirus exposure and HLA in healthy donors. Overall study: Some 85 million unique TCRs, all from HLA-typed donors, were included in an early release of the data. Study observations and caveats: Listed as cytomegalovirus-associated were over 150 TCR beta chains. DRB1 had the most TCR associations and HLA-C the fewest, a later analysis found, with rates varying by HLA locus. CMV serostatus was the sole immune exposure information available.

Notes on this clone: Its antigen is as yet unknown.

13 Jbeta primers and 60 Vbeta primers were used for the PCR. The protocol was immunoSEQ multiplex PCR, while the TCRdb copy is restricted to in-frame clones and leaves out a portion. The ten most abundant clones cover about 1.4% of a sample with some 130,000 clones. Germline CDR1 and CDR2: LGHNA and YSLEER. With 1 base removed from V and 7 bases from J, the gap between germline ends came to 14 bases. The CDR3 totals 16 residues. Specimen: PBMCs. This receptor was obtained from a woman aged 35 to 49 in good health and CMV-seronegative. V gene TRBV4-3 combines with J gene TRBJ1-6, with D possibly TRBD1 on 5 matching bases. DNA of the CDR3: TGCGCCAGCAGCCAAGTCCCCGGGACTATCAATTCACCCCTCCACTTT. This codes for CASSQVPGTINSPLHF.